The sequence of this TCR beta chain was determined in a study of T cells in Graves' hyperthyroidism and ophthalmopathy. For the diagnoses, clinical symptoms, serum thyroxine and TRAb, thyroid ultrasound and orbital computed tomography were used. The authors took PBMCs from 10 ml fresh peripheral blood. In its sample, this clonotype was seen many times. This CDR3 has 14 amino acids. Germline CDR1 is SEHNR and CDR2 is FQNEAQ (reference sequence). V was trimmed by 7 bases and J by 0 bases, leaving 12 bases between them. RNA transcripts served as the template for amplifying TCR beta CDR3 regions. Researchers ran a first-round RT-PCR on the TCR CDR3 using the HTBI primer set. A single record per CDR3 protein comes from TCRdb applying MiXCR to the multiplex PCR reads. The sample lists over 150,000 distinct CDR3 sequences; about a sixth were seen once.

Material for sequencing was blood. The TCR originated in a woman in her 50s with Graves' hyperthyroidism. The rearrangement joins TRBV7-9 to TRBJ1-1, with D uncertain. The CDR3 nucleotides read TGTGCCAGCACCATGGGAGGGCTGAACACTGAAGCTTTCTTT. It translates to CASTMGGLNTEAFF.